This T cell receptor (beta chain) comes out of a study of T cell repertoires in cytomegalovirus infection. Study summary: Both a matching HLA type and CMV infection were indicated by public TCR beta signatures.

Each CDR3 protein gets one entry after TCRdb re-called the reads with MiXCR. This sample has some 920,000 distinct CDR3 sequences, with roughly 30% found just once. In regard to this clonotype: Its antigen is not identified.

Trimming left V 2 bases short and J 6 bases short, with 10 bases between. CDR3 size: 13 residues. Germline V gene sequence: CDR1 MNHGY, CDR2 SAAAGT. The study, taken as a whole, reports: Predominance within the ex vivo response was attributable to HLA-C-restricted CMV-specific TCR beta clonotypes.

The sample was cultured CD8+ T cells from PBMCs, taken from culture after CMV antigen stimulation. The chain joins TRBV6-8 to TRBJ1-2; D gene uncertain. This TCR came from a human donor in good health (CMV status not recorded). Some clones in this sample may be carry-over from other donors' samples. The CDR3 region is CASSYLPRDGYTF. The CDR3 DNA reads TGTGCCAGCAGTTACCTTCCTAGGGATGGCTACACCTTC.